Below are 21 T cell receptor beta chains sequenced from a single sample in a study of blood T cell repertoires in COVID-19. Profiling relied on immunoSEQ multiplex PCR, and the TCRdb table lists in-frame clones only, not all of them. The top ten hold roughly 5% of the sample, which has some 200,000 clones, 89% seen once. The sequenced material came from peripheral blood. These receptors were taken from a woman aged 40 to 49 with acute or convalescent COVID-19.

The chain recombines TRBV7-9 with TRBJ2-5; a possible D gene is TRBD2 (6 bases). The CDR3 is 13 residues long. Trimming cost V 5 bases and J 4 bases, with 11 bases left between them. The germline CDR1 and CDR2 sequences are SEHNR and FQNEAQ (reference sequence). The CDR3 sequence: CASSPLLAETQYF. CDR3 bases: TGTGCCAGCAGCCCATTACTAGCAGAGACCCAGTACTTC.

V is TRBV19 and J is TRBJ1-4, with 7 positions matching TRBD1. The CDR3 spans 15 residues. The junction had 14 bases not matched to a gene; V was cut back by 8 bases and J by 8 bases. Looked up from germline, CDR1 is LNHDA and CDR2 is SQIVND (reference sequence). In DNA form, the CDR3 reads TGTGCCAGTTCTCCAATCGCCTCCAGGGGGGAAAAACTGTTTTTT. Amino acids: CASSPIASRGEKLFF.

In this sample, this clone turned up a few times. The chain joins TRBV4-1 to TRBJ1-1, with a possible D match to TRBD1 (6 bases). This CDR3 spans 21 amino acids. Germline lookup yields CDR1 MGHRA and CDR2 YSYEKL. The V end was cut by 3 bases, the J end by 3 bases, with 32 bases between. Here the CDR3 DNA reads TGCGCCAGCAGCCAGATCCTGGGGGCGCGAGAAGCCGTTGGGCGGGACACTGAAGCTTTCTTT. This encodes CASSQILGAREAVGRDTEAFF.

The J gene is TRBJ2-3, the V gene TRBV5-3, with D tentatively TRBD2 (5 bases). TRBV5-3 has ORF status, its function being uncertain. With 3 bases removed from V and 0 bases from J, the gap between germline ends came to 20 bases. The CDR3 length is 18 residues. The CDR3 here is CARSWPQAGSSSTDTQYF. CDR3 sequence (DNA): TGTGCCAGAAGCTGGCCCCAGGCGGGTTCCTCTAGCACAGATACGCAGTATTTT.

The chain links TRBV12-5 to TRBJ2-5; D is possibly TRBD2 (5 bases). Trimming pared 1 base from V and 5 bases from J, leaving 11 bases between. Per the germline V gene, CDR1 is LGHNT and CDR2 is FRNRAP. The CDR3 covers 14 residues. In nucleotides, the CDR3 is TGTGCTAGTGGTTTGGGCCAGCCGGGGGAGACCCAGTACTTC. Encoded protein: CASGLGQPGETQYF.

This chain connects TRBV5-6 to TRBJ1-4; 8 bases fit TRBD1. The CDR3 is 14 residues long. Germline-derived CDR1 and CDR2 are SGHDT and YYEEEE. V shed 2 bases and J 4 bases; nucleotides not matched to a gene: 1. CDR3 bases: TGTGCCAGCAGCTTCGGACAGGGTAATGAAAAACTGTTTTTT. Translation gives CASSFGQGNEKLFF.

The rearrangement links TRBV12-3 or TRBV12-4 to TRBJ1-5; D unclear. Deletions cut 3 bases from V and 10 bases from J, with 7 bases between. CDR3 length: 11 amino acids. The CDR3 is CASSFSGPQHF. The CDR3 DNA is TGTGCCAGCAGTTTTTCAGGTCCCCAGCATTTT.

The V gene is TRBV27, the J gene TRBJ1-1, with TRBD1 matching 9 bases. Trimming at V came to 3 bases and at J to 2 bases, leaving 7 bases not matched to a gene. CDR1 and CDR2 from the germline V gene are MNHEY and SMNVEV (reference sequence). The CDR3 loop spans 16 amino acids. The CDR3 nucleotides are TGTGCCAGCAGTTTCACCGGGACAGGGTATAACACTGAAGCTTTCTTT. The encoded protein is CASSFTGTGYNTEAFF.

The chain is built from TRBV11-2 and TRBJ1-4, with D unresolved. Germline assignment: CDR1 SGHAT and CDR2 FQNNGV. Trimming left V 7 bases short and J 8 bases short, with 17 bases between. This CDR3 is built from 14 residues. The CDR3 region has the DNA TGTGCCAGCAACTCCGCCCCGAATTTCGAAAAACTGTTTTTT. Amino acid sequence: CASNSAPNFEKLFF.

The gene calls are TRBV6-5 and TRBJ1-6; 9 positions match TRBD1. The CDR3 extends over 14 amino acids. J was trimmed by 7 bases and V by 6 bases; bases with no gene match: 4. Germline lookup yields CDR1 MNHEY and CDR2 SVGAGI. The DNA of the CDR3 is TGTGCCAGCAGGGCAGACAGGGGGAATTCACCCCTCCACTTT. It yields the protein CASRADRGNSPLHF.

The rearrangement links TRBV6-6 to TRBJ1-1, with D uncertain. The CDR3 totals 15 residues. V was cut by 0 bases and J by 0 bases, with 8 bases left in between. The germline gives CDR1 MNHNY, CDR2 SVGAGI (reference sequence). The CDR3 region is CASSYSTTMNTEAFF. The CDR3 nucleotides are TGTGCCAGCAGTTACTCAACCACTATGAACACTGAAGCTTTCTTT.

The V and J genes are TRBV7-8 and TRBJ2-3; D is unresolved. Germline assignment: CDR1 SGHVS and CDR2 FQNEAQ. V shed 6 bases and J shed 6 bases, with 7 bases lying between them. This CDR3 is built from 11 residues. CDR3 sequence reads: CASSPQDTQYF. In DNA form, the CDR3 reads TGTGCCAGCAGTCCCCAGGATACGCAGTATTTT.

V is TRBV6-4 and J is TRBJ1-1; D is unresolved. The germline V and J ends were trimmed by 2 bases and 4 bases, with 11 bases remaining between them. The CDR3 is 14 residues long. Germline V gives CDR1 MRHNA, CDR2 SNTAGT. In DNA form, the CDR3 reads TGTGCCAGCAGTGACAAGGGAGTGATCACTGAAGCTTTCTTT. This translates into CASSDKGVITEAFF.

The chain is built from TRBV3-1 (or the pseudogene TRBV3-2) and TRBJ1-4; D not resolved. CDR1 and CDR2 (germline): LGHDT, YNNKEL (reference sequence). Between the trimmed V and J ends, which lost 2 bases and 0 bases, there was a span of 10 bases. The CDR3 is made up of 16 amino acids. In nucleotides, the CDR3 is TGTGCCAGCAGCCAATTTTTACAGACAACTAATGAAAAACTGTTTTTT. Amino acid sequence: CASSQFLQTTNEKLFF.

V and J are TRBV7-9 and TRBJ1-1, with 8 bases matching TRBD1. Per the germline V gene, CDR1 is SEHNR and CDR2 is FQNEAQ (reference sequence). CDR3 length equals 14 residues. Germline trimming cut 3 bases from V and 4 bases from J; bases unmatched to any gene: 4. The CDR3 sequence: CASSFLDRATEAFF. CDR3 bases: TGTGCCAGCAGCTTCTTGGACAGGGCCACTGAAGCTTTCTTT.

V and J are TRBV10-3 and TRBJ1-2, with 9 nucleotides matching TRBD1. The CDR3 loop spans 16 amino acids. Trimming removed 4 bases from V and 3 bases from J; junction bases left unmatched: 9. The germline CDR1 and CDR2 sequences are ENHRY and SYGVKD. Here the CDR3 DNA reads TGTGCCATCAGTGGGGGACAGGGCGGCGTCGACTATGGCTACACCTTC. Translation gives CAISGGQGGVDYGYTF.

V usage is TRBV24-1 and J usage is TRBJ1-1; 9 bases are shared with TRBD1. CDR1 is KGHDR and CDR2 is SFDVKD in the germline V gene. This CDR3 comprises 15 residues. Trimming cost V 5 bases and J 5 bases; bases outside gene matches: 8. CDR3 loop: CATSGATGGETEAFF. The DNA for the CDR3 is TGTGCCACCAGTGGGGCTACAGGGGGCGAGACTGAAGCTTTCTTT.

The chain uses TRBV21-1 and TRBJ2-7; TRBD1 is the table's D call, not checked against the DNA. TRBV21-1 is reported as a pseudogene. This CDR3 spans 12 amino acids. The CDR3 nucleotides are TGTGCCAGCAGGGACAGGGCCTACGAGCAGTACGTC. This gives the protein CASRDRAYEQYV.

J is TRBJ1-4 and V is TRBV7-9, with TRBD1 matching over 7 bases. Per germline, CDR1 SEHNR and CDR2 FQNEAQ (reference sequence). The CDR3 runs to 14 residues. V lost 1 base to trimming and J lost 8 bases; unmatched junction nucleotides: 4. The CDR3 nucleotides are TGTGCCAGCAGCTTAGATCCAGGGGGGGAAAAACTGTTTTTT. Translated: CASSLDPGGEKLFF.

This clone was picked up a small number of times. For the CDR3, the DNA is TGCGCCAGCAGCTTGGGACAGTCTAGTGAGACCCAGTACTTC. It specifies CASSLGQSSETQYF. V gene TRBV5-1 combines with J gene TRBJ2-5; the D gene is possibly TRBD1 (5 bases). The CDR3 runs to 14 residues. Germline loops: CDR1 SGHRS, CDR2 YFSETQ. Trimming removed 0 bases from V and 5 bases from J, with 11 bases in between.

The chain uses TRBV19 and TRBJ1-2; 7 positions match TRBD1. The CDR3 contains 14 residues. Unmatched junction bases numbered 9, after V lost 3 bases and J lost 8 bases. Germline loops: CDR1 LNHDA, CDR2 SQIVND (reference sequence). The CDR3 here is CASSIGQVSGGYTF. In DNA form, the CDR3 reads TGTGCCAGTAGTATTGGACAGGTATCGGGGGGCTACACCTTC.